The 10 T cell receptor beta chains below come from one sample, sequenced in a study of T cells after yellow fever vaccination. TCRdb ran MiXCR on the 5' RACE reads and lists one entry per CDR3 protein. The table lists about 320,000 distinct CDR3 sequences, roughly 10% of them singletons, with less than 3.5% in the top ten. Sequencing was performed on CD4+ T cells sorted from PBMCs, taken 45 days after the yellow fever booster vaccination. Receptors originate from a young man who received the YFV17D yellow fever vaccine.

J is TRBJ1-1 and V is TRBV18; 7 nucleotides match TRBD1. Germline V gene data show CDR1 as KGHSH and CDR2 as LQKENI. J was trimmed by 3 bases and V by 3 bases; bases with no gene match: 7. The CDR3 has 15 amino acids. CDR3 coding DNA: TGTGCCAGCTCACCCTTGGGCAGGGGGGACACTGAAGCTTTCTTT. Translation gives CASSPLGRGDTEAFF.

This clonotype was seen only once. The chain uses TRBV28 and TRBJ1-4, with a possible D match to TRBD1 (6 bases). Germline V gene sequence: CDR1 MDHEN, CDR2 SYDVKM. The V gene lost 3 bases and the J gene lost 7 bases, with 12 bases spanning the gap. This CDR3 has 14 amino acids. CDR3 bases: TGTGCCAGCAGTTTGGTAGGGGGGGGTGAAAAACTGTTTTTT. This sequence encodes CASSLVGGGEKLFF.

The V gene is TRBV6-5, the J gene TRBJ2-7, with TRBD1 matching over 7 bases. Germline V gene sequence: CDR1 MNHEY, CDR2 SVGAGI. The junction had 8 bases not matched to a gene; V was cut back by 6 bases and J by 3 bases. The CDR3 contains 14 residues. The CDR3 nucleotides read TGTGCCAGCAGGCGAGGGGCAGGGGGCTACGAGCAGTACTTC. Its translation is CASRRGAGGYEQYF.

The V call is TRBV5-1, the J call TRBJ2-6; D may correspond to TRBD1 or TRBD2 (6 bases each). Per germline, CDR1 SGHRS and CDR2 YFSETQ. CDR3 length equals 16 residues. Trimming removed 4 bases at V and 2 bases at J, with 13 bases between. The CDR3 is CASSRWGATGANVLTF. The CDR3 nucleotides read TGCGCCAGCAGCCGTTGGGGGGCCACTGGGGCCAACGTCCTGACTTTC.

This clonotype came up many times. The genes are TRBV12-3 or TRBV12-4 and TRBJ2-1, with D possibly being TRBD2 (6 bases). The CDR3 covers 15 residues. Trimming left V 8 bases short and J 3 bases short, with 17 bases between. The CDR3 DNA follows: TGTGCCAGCGTCCTCGGTCGGCGGGGCTACAATGAGCAGTTCTTC. Amino acid sequence: CASVLGRRGYNEQFF.

A few counts support this clonotype. This chain links TRBV10-2 with TRBJ1-2; tentative D call: TRBD1 (6 bases). The CDR3 loop spans 12 amino acids. The germline V gene encodes CDR1 WSHSY and CDR2 SAAADI. V lost 6 bases, J lost 3 bases, and 8 bases lay in between. The CDR3 sequence: CASRQGDYGYTF. CDR3 DNA sequence: TGCGCCAGCAGACAGGGTGACTATGGCTACACCTTC.

This clonotype was counted between two and nine times. This CDR3 is CASSSGGSTYEQYF. The CDR3 nucleotides are TGCGCCAGCTCCTCAGGGGGGAGCACCTACGAGCAGTACTTC. The rearrangement joins TRBV5-1 to TRBJ2-7; possibly TRBD1 for D (7 bases). The germline V and J ends were trimmed by 7 bases and 2 bases, with 16 bases remaining between them. There are 14 residues in the CDR3. Germline CDR1 reads SGHRS; CDR2 reads YFSETQ.

This clonotype was seen at least ten times. The chain uses TRBV12-3 or TRBV12-4 and TRBJ2-7; D unresolved. This CDR3 spans 13 amino acids. Trimming shortened V by 3 bases and J by 5 bases, and 11 bases separated the two germline ends. This CDR3 reads CASSLLIGHEQYF. CDR3 coding DNA: TGTGCCAGCAGTTTGCTAATCGGGCACGAGCAGTACTTC.

This clonotype was detected only a few times. The chain carries TRBV6-5 and TRBJ1-1, with a weak D call TRBD1 (5 bases). This CDR3 contains 14 residues. The germline CDR1 and CDR2 sequences are MNHEY and SVGAGI. V shed 2 bases and J shed 4 bases, with 11 bases lying between them. The CDR3 DNA is TGTGCCAGCAGTTACCTGGCGGGGGGCACTGAAGCTTTCTTT. This encodes CASSYLAGGTEAFF.

In its sample, this clonotype was seen a few times. The chain carries TRBV6-5 and TRBJ1-5; D unresolved. This CDR3 has 14 amino acids. CDR1 and CDR2 (germline): MNHEY, SVGAGI. With 1 base removed from V and 4 bases from J, the gap between germline ends came to 8 bases. CDR3 amino acids: CASSYYGPNQPQHF. CDR3 DNA sequence: TGTGCCAGCAGTTACTATGGCCCAAATCAGCCCCAGCATTTT.